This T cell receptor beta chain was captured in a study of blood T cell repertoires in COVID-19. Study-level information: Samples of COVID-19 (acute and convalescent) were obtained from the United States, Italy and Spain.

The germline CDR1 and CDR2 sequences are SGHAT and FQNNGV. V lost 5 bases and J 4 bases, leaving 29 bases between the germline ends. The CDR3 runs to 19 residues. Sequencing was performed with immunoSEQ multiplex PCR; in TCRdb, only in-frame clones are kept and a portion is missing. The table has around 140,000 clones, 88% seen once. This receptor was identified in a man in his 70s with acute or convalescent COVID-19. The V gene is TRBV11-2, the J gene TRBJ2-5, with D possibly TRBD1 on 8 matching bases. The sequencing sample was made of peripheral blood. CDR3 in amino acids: CASSRGQGAGAYYGETQYF. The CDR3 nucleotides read TGTGCCAGCAGCCGGGGGCAGGGGGCGGGAGCCTATTATGGAGAGACCCAGTACTTC.